This T cell receptor (beta chain) was captured in a study of post-analysis software for immune sequencing data. Unique-molecular-identifier-tagged TCR beta cDNA libraries were used. Input amounts of 1 to 10 million T cells were used. These gave 500,000 or so cDNA molecules, so each molecule approximated one T cell. TCRdb re-called the PCR reads through MiXCR, storing one row per CDR3 protein. Among 650,000 to 900,000 distinct CDR3 sequences listed, 40% to 55% were seen once. Comment on this clonotype: The antigen is not known.

V was pared by 1 base and J by 1 base, with 10 bases between. The germline V gene has CDR1 LGHNA and CDR2 YSLEER. The CDR3 spans 15 residues. Findings and caveats of the study: Patients carried 4 or 5 TRBV segments more frequently than controls did, and TRBV5-6, TRBV5-1 and TRBV20-1 were among them. Samples made in the same batch grouped tightly together by F measure. Multiple sclerosis patients showed significantly lower normalized Chao1 diversity than controls did.

This TCR came from a girl aged 10-17 years with multiple sclerosis. Sequenced sample: blood. V and J are TRBV4-3 and TRBJ1-1; D remains unclear. DNA of the CDR3: TGCGCCAGCAGCCAAGCTACCCATCAGAACACTGAAGCTTTCTTT. It translates to CASSQATHQNTEAFF.